This TCR beta chain is drawn from a study of cytomegalovirus exposure and HLA in healthy donors. Trimming at V came to 3 bases and at J to 6 bases, leaving 6 bases not matched to a gene. There are 15 residues in the CDR3. Germline CDR1 GTSNPN, CDR2 SVGIG (reference sequence). Comment on this clone: Its antigen is undetermined.

Primers for the PCR totalled 60 Vbeta and 13 Jbeta. The protocol was immunoSEQ multiplex PCR, while the TCRdb copy is restricted to in-frame clones and leaves out a portion. The sample lists more than 150,000 clones, around 78% occurring once. General study points: Rates of TCR association differed by HLA locus in a later analysis, with DRB1 highest and HLA-C lowest.

The receptor was derived from a man aged 18 to 30 in good health and CMV-seronegative. The V and J genes are TRBV30 and TRBJ1-5; 12 nucleotides match TRBD1. What was sequenced was PBMCs. The CDR3 spells CAWSEGQGASQPQHF. The CDR3 DNA reads as TGTGCCTGGAGCGAGGGACAGGGGGCCAGTCAGCCCCAGCATTTT.